Following are 9 T cell receptor beta chains from one sample sequenced in a study of cytomegalovirus exposure and HLA in healthy donors. The study ran its PCR with 60 Vbeta and 13 Jbeta primers. The repertoire was sequenced with immunoSEQ multiplex PCR; TCRdb's copy has only in-frame clones and lacks some. This repertoire shows 100,000 to 150,000 clones, approximately 75% found once; its top ten account for roughly 5%. The source material was PBMCs. The receptor source for this set is a man aged 45 to 65 in good health and CMV-seropositive.

The chain couples TRBV27 to TRBJ2-2; maybe TRBD1 (6 bases). This CDR3 is built from 16 residues. Trimming removed 6 bases at V and 0 bases at J, with 14 bases between. Germline lookup yields CDR1 MNHEY and CDR2 SMNVEV (reference sequence). The CDR3 nucleotides read TGTGCCAGCAGGCCAGAGGACAGATCGAACACCGGGGAGCTGTTTTTT. Encoded protein: CASRPEDRSNTGELFF.

This clone was counted a few times. The chain recombines TRBV2 with TRBJ1-1; D uncertain. The CDR3 length is 13 residues. CDR1 and CDR2 (germline): SNHLY, FYNNEI. Trimming pared 6 bases from V and 1 base from J, leaving 9 bases between. The CDR3 nucleotides read TGTGCCAGCAGGAGGGAGCAGAACACTGAAGCTTTCTTT. Its translation: CASRREQNTEAFF.

The chain carries TRBV7-3 and TRBJ1-5; D remains unclear. Trimming cost V 4 bases and J 2 bases, with 9 bases left between them. The CDR3 loop spans 14 amino acids. Germline V gene sequence: CDR1 SGHTA, CDR2 FQGTGA. The CDR3 coding sequence is TGTGCCAGCAGCTACCCTGGGCGCAATCAGCCCCAGCATTTT. Its translation is CASSYPGRNQPQHF. Supplemented by reference TRBV7-3 and TRBJ1-5, the full variable domain reads GAGVSQTPSNKVTEKGKYVELRCDPISGHTALYWYRQSLGQGPEFLIYFQGTGAADDSGLPNDRFFAVRPEGSVSTLKIQRTERGDSAVYLCASSYPGRNQPQHFGDGTRLSIL.

The chain joins TRBV4-3 to TRBJ1-2; D perhaps matches TRBD1 (6 bases). V lost 0 bases and J 7 bases, leaving 15 bases between the germline ends. Germline lookup yields CDR1 LGHNA and CDR2 YSLEER. This CDR3 has 15 residues. In DNA, the CDR3 is TGCGCCAGCAGCCAAGAGTGGGGTGCAGGGGCTGGCTACACCTTC. Translated: CASSQEWGAGAGYTF.

The chain joins TRBV27 to TRBJ1-2; D not resolved. The CDR3 has 15 residues. V shed 0 bases and J shed 5 bases, with 13 bases lying between them. The germline gives CDR1 MNHEY, CDR2 SMNVEV (reference sequence). The CDR3 nucleotides read TGTGCCAGCAGTTTATCGAGGGCAGTCCCATATGGCTACACCTTC. This gives the protein CASSLSRAVPYGYTF.

The chain has TRBV5-1 and TRBJ2-7; the match to TRBD1 covers 8 bases. Germline CDR1 is SGHRS and CDR2 is YFSETQ. V shed 4 bases, J shed 4 bases, and the junction held 16 bases outside the gene matches. The CDR3 is 17 residues long. The CDR3 here is CASSGGQGGWVVYEQYF. In DNA, the CDR3 is TGCGCCAGCAGCGGCGGACAGGGCGGGTGGGTCGTGTACGAGCAGTACTTC.

The chain uses TRBV6-1 and TRBJ2-3, with 12 bases fitting TRBD1. Germline V CDR1 and CDR2: MNHNS, SASEGT. CDR3 length equals 17 residues. Trimming removed 4 bases from V and 4 bases from J; junction bases left unmatched: 9. As DNA, the CDR3 is TGTGCCAGCAGTGGGGTCGGGGGACAGGGGGCGTCAGATACGCAGTATTTT. It codes for CASSGVGGQGASDTQYF.

The chain combines TRBV5-1 with TRBJ2-5, with 11 bases lining up with TRBD2. V was pared by 2 bases and J by 5 bases, with 2 bases of the junction left unmatched. The CDR3 has 14 residues. Per the germline V gene, CDR1 is SGHRS and CDR2 is YFSETQ. CDR3 amino acids: CASSFTSGSETQYF. The CDR3 DNA sequence: TGCGCCAGCAGCTTTACTAGCGGGAGTGAGACCCAGTACTTC.

The gene calls are TRBV19 and TRBJ1-1; D gene unclear. Trimming pared 2 bases from V and 0 bases from J, leaving 10 bases between. The CDR3 consists of 15 residues. Per germline, CDR1 LNHDA and CDR2 SQIVND (reference sequence). The CDR3 protein is CASSILPELNTEAFF. CDR3 DNA sequence: TGTGCCAGTAGTATACTCCCGGAGCTGAACACTGAAGCTTTCTTT. The complete variable domain, with remaining parts taken from reference TRBV19 and TRBJ1-1, reads DGGITQSPKYLFRKEGQNVTLSCEQNLNHDAMYWYRQDPGQGLRLIYYSQIVNDFQKGDIAEGYSVSREKKESFPLTVTSAQKNPTAFYLCASSILPELNTEAFFGQGTRLTVV.